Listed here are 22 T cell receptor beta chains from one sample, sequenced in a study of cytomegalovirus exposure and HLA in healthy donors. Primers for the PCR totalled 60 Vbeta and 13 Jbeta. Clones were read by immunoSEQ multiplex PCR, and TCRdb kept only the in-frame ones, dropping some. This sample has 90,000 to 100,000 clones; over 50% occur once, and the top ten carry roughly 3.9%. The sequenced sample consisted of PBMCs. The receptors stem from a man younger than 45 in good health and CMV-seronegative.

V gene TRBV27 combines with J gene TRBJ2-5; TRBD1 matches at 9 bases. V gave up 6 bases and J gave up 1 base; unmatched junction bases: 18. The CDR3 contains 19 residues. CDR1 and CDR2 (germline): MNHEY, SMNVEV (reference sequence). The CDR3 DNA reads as TGTGCCAGCAGCCGACATCAGGGGACAGGGATTAGGGGCCAAGAGACCCAGTACTTC. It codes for CASSRHQGTGIRGQETQYF.

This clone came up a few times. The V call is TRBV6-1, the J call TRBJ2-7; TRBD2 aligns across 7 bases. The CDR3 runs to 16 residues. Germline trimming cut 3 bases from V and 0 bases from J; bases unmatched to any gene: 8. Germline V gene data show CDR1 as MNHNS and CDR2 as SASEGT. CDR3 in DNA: TGTGCCAGCAGTGAGGTGAGGGCTAGCGGCTCCTACGAGCAGTACTTC. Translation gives CASSEVRASGSYEQYF.

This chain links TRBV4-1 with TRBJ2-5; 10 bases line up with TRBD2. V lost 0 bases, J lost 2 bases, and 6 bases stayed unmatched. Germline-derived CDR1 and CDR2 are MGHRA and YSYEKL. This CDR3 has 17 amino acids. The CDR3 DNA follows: TGCGCCAGCAGCCAAGATCCCGGGACTAGCGTTCAAGAGACCCAGTACTTC. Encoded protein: CASSQDPGTSVQETQYF.

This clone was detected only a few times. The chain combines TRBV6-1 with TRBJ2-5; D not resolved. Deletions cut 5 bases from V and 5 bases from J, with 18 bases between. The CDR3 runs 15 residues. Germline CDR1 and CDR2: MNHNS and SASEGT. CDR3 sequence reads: CASSSIEKARETQYF. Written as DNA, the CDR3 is TGTGCCAGCAGTTCCATCGAAAAAGCCAGGGAGACCCAGTACTTC.

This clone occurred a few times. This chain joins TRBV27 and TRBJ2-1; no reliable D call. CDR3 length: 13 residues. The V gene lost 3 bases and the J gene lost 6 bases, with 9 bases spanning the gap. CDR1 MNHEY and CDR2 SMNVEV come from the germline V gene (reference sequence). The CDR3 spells CASSFGIGNEQFF. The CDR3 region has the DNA TGTGCCAGCAGTTTCGGTATCGGCAATGAGCAGTTCTTC.

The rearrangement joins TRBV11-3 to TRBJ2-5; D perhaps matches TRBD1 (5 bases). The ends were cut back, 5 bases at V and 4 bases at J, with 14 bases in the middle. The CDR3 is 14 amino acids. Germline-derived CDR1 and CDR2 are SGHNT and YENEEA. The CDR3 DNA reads TGTGCCAGCAGCCCGAACACAGGCGGAGAGACCCAGTACTTC. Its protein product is CASSPNTGGETQYF. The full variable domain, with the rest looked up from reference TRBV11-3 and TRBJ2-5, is EAGVVQSPRYKIIEKKQPVAFWCNPISGHNTLYWYLQNLGQGPELLIRYENEEAVDDSQLPKDRFSAERLKGVDSTLKIQPAELGDSAVYLCASSPNTGGETQYFGPGTRLLVL.

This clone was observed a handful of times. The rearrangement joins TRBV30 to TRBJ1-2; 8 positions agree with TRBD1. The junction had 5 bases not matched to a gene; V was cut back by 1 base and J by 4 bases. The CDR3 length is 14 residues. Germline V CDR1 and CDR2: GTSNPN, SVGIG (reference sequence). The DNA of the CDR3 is TGTGCCTGGAGTGCGGAGACAGGGGTCTATGGCTACACCTTC. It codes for CAWSAETGVYGYTF.

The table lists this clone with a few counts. The CDR3 DNA is TGTGCCAGCAGAAAGGGACAGGGGGCCGCAGATACGCAGTATTTT. Translated, it gives CASRKGQGAADTQYF. The chain employs TRBV6-1 and TRBJ2-3, with 12 bases matching TRBD1. The CDR3 loop spans 15 amino acids. The germline CDR1 and CDR2 sequences are MNHNS and SASEGT. J lost 4 bases, V lost 6 bases, and 5 bases had no gene match.

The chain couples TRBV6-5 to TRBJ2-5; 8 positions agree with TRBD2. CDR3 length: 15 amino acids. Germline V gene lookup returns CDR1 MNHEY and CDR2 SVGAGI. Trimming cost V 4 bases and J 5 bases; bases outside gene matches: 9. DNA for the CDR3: TGTGCCAGCAGTTCGTCGGGGGGGGGCCGGGAGACCCAGTACTTC. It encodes CASSSSGGGRETQYF.

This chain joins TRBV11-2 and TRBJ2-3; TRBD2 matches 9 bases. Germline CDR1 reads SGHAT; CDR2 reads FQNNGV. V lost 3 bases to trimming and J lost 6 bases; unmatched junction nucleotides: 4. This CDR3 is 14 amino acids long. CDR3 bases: TGTGCCAGCAGCTTGGGACTAGCATGGGATACGCAGTATTTT. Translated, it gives CASSLGLAWDTQYF.

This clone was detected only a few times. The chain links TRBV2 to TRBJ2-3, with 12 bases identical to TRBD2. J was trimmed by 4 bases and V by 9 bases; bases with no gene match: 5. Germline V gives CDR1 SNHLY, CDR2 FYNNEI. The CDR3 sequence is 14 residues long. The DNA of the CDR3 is TGTGCCAGTAGACTAGCGGGAGTATCAGATACGCAGTATTTT. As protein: CASRLAGVSDTQYF.

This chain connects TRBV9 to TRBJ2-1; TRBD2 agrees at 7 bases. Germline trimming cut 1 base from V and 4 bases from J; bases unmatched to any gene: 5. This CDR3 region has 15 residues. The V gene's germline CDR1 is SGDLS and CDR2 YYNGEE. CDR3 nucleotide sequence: TGTGCCAGCAGCGTACTAGCGGTGACGTACAATGAGCAGTTCTTC. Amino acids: CASSVLAVTYNEQFF.

The CDR3 DNA sequence: TGTGCCAGCAGCCTTAGGGAGCGACAGGCCACAGGAGGCTACACCTTC. Amino acids: CASSLRERQATGGYTF. The chain links TRBV7-9 to TRBJ1-2, with D possibly TRBD1 on 6 matching bases. V dropped 5 bases and J dropped 8 bases, with 24 bases sitting between them. Germline V gene sequence: CDR1 SEHNR, CDR2 FQNEAQ (reference sequence). This CDR3 is 16 amino acids long.

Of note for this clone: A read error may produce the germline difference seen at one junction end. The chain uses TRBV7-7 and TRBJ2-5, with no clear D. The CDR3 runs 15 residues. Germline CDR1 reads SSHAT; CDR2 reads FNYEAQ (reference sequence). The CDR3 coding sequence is TGTGCTAGCAGCTTAGGGTTAACATCCCAAGAGACCCAGTACTTC. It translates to CASSLGLTSQETQYF.

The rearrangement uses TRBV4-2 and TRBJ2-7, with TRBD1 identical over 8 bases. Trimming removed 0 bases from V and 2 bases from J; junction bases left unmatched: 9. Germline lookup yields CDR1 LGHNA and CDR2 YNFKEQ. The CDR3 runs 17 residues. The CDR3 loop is CASSQDPQGQAPYEQYF. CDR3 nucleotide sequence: TGTGCCAGCAGCCAAGATCCCCAGGGACAGGCCCCCTACGAGCAGTACTTC.

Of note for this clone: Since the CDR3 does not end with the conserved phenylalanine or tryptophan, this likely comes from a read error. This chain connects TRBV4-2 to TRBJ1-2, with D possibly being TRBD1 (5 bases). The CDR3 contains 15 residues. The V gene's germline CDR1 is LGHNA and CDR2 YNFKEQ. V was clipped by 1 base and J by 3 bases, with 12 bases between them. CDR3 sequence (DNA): TGTGCCAGCAGCCAAGTTTACGGGGGGGACTATGGCTACACCCTC. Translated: CASSQVYGGDYGYTL.

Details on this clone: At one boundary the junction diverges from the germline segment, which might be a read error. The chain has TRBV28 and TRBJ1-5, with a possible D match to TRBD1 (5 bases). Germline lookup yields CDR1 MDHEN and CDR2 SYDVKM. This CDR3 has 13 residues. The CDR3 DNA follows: TGTGCCAGCATTTTACAGGCCAATCAGCCCCAGCATTTT. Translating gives CASILQANQPQHF.

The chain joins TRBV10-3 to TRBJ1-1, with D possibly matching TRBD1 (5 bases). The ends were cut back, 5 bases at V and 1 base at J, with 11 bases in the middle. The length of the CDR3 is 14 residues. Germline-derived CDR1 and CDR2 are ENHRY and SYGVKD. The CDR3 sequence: CAISPPGGNTEAFF. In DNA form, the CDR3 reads TGTGCCATCAGTCCCCCGGGGGGGAACACTGAAGCTTTCTTT.

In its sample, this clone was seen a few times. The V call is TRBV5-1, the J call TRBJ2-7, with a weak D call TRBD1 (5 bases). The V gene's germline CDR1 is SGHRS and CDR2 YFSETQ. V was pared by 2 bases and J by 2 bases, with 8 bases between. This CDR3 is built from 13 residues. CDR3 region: CASSFGAAYEQYF. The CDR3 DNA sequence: TGCGCCAGCAGCTTTGGGGCAGCCTACGAGCAGTACTTC.

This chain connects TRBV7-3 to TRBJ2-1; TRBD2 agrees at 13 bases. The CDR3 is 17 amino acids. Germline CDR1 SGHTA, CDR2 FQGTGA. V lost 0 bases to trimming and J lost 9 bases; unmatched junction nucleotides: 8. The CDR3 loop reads CASSLTGGTSGKGEQFF. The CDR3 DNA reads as TGTGCCAGCAGCTTAACGGGAGGGACTAGCGGGAAGGGTGAGCAGTTCTTC.

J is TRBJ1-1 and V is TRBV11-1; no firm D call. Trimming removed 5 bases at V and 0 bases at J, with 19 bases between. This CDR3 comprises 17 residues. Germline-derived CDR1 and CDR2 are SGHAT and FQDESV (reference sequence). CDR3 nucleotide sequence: TGTGCCAGCAGCCGATCGGGGTGGCCGGCCATGAACACTGAAGCTTTCTTT. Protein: CASSRSGWPAMNTEAFF.

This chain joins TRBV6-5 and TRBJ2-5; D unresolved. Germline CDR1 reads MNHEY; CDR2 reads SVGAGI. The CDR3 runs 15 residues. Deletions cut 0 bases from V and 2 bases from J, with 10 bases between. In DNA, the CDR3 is TGTGCCAGCAGTTACTCGCTCCAGTCTCAAGAGACCCAGTACTTC. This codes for CASSYSLQSQETQYF.